This T cell receptor beta chain was sequenced during a study of control samples from healthy donors and cancer patients. Profiling relied on immunoSEQ multiplex PCR, and the TCRdb table lists in-frame clones only, not all of them. The table lists 110,000 or so clones, 83% of them singletons, with roughly 13% in the top ten. With 4 bases removed from V and 1 base from J, the gap between germline ends came to 10 bases. CDR3 length equals 14 residues. Germline CDR1 and CDR2: LNHDA and SQIVND (reference sequence). This clone appeared a few times. The sequenced sample consisted of blood. The receptor's source is a woman in her 50s in good health. This chain links TRBV19 with TRBJ1-1; D is possibly TRBD1 (5 bases). CDR3 protein: CASSRGLENTEAFF. DNA of the CDR3: TGTGCCAGTAGTAGGGGACTGGAGAACACTGAAGCTTTCTTT.